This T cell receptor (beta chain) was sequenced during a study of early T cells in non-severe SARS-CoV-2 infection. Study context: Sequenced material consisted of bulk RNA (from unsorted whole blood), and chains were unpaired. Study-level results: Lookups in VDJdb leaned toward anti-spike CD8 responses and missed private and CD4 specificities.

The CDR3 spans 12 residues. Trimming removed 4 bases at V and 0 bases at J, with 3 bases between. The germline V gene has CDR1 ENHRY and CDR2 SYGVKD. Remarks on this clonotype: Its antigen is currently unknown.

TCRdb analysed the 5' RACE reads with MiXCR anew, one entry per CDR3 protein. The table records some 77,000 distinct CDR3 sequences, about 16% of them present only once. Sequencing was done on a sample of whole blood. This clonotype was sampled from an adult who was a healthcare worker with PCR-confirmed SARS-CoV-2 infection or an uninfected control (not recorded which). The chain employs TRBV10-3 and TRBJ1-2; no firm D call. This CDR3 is CAISAPNYGYTF. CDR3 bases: TGTGCCATCAGTGCTCCTAACTATGGCTACACCTTC.